Each of the 14 T cell receptor beta chains below was sequenced from the same sample in a study of T cells after yellow fever vaccination. TCRdb re-called the 5' RACE reads with MiXCR, one entry per CDR3 protein. The sample contains fewer than 450,000 distinct CDR3 sequences, approximately 4.2% of which appear only once. The source material was PBMCs, sampled 5 days after the yellow fever booster vaccination. Source of these receptors: a man younger than 35 who received the YFV17D yellow fever vaccine.

Only a few counts were recorded for this clonotype. The V call is TRBV6-5, the J call TRBJ1-5; possibly TRBD1 for D (6 bases). The germline V gene has CDR1 MNHEY and CDR2 SVGAGI. This CDR3 region has 15 residues. V lost 3 bases, J lost 2 bases, and 11 bases lay in between. The CDR3 DNA reads TGTGCCAGCAGTTATAGATACAGGGGCAATCAGCCCCAGCATTTT. Its protein product is CASSYRYRGNQPQHF.

At least ten counts were recorded for this clonotype. The V call is TRBV28, the J call TRBJ2-7; possible D gene TRBD1, 5 bases. The CDR3 runs to 14 residues. The V gene's germline CDR1 is MDHEN and CDR2 SYDVKM. Trimming left V 6 bases short and J 6 bases short, with 18 bases between. The CDR3: CASRNPNRRGEQYV. The CDR3 bases are TGTGCCAGCAGAAATCCGAACAGGAGAGGCGAGCAGTACGTC.

A word on this clonotype: This may be a read error: a much more frequent sequence differs by one nucleotide. The CDR3 coding sequence is TGTGCCAGCAGCTTGGTTCTAGCGGCGCCTAGGGGGACGCAGTATTTT. Its translation is CASSLVLAAPRGTQYF. The gene calls are TRBV5-5 and TRBJ2-3, with a possible D match to TRBD2 (7 bases). CDR1 and CDR2 from the germline V gene are SGHKS and YYEKEE (reference sequence). The CDR3 runs to 16 residues. V was trimmed by 0 bases and J by 9 bases, leaving 20 bases between them.

The CDR3 here is CATSRGRQAPLSQHF. The CDR3 DNA sequence: TGTGCCACCAGCAGAGGCAGACAGGCTCCGTTGTCCCAGCATTTT. The rearrangement joins TRBV15 to TRBJ1-5; D is possibly TRBD1 (6 bases). V was pared by 1 base and J by 11 bases, with 18 bases between. This CDR3 comprises 15 residues. Per germline, CDR1 LNHNV and CDR2 YYDKDF (reference sequence).

Many counts were recorded for this clonotype. J is TRBJ1-1 and V is TRBV7-9; weak D call: TRBD1 (5 bases). This CDR3 has 15 residues. Trimming took 3 bases from V and 1 from J, leaving 12 bases between them. Germline-derived CDR1 and CDR2 are SEHNR and FQNEAQ (reference sequence). The DNA of the CDR3 is TGTGCCAGCAGCTTTAAGGGACTGCAGAACACTGAAGCTTTCTTT. This gives the protein CASSFKGLQNTEAFF.

This clonotype has a handful of counts. V usage is TRBV7-2 and J usage is TRBJ2-5; D is unclear. CDR3 length: 13 amino acids. V was shortened by 1 base and J by 4 bases, with 7 bases between the two germline ends. Germline lookup yields CDR1 SGHTA and CDR2 FQGNSA. This chain's CDR3 is CASSLESGETQYF. In nucleotides, the CDR3 is TGTGCCAGCAGCTTAGAGTCAGGAGAGACCCAGTACTTC.

J is TRBJ1-4 and V is TRBV30, with a tentative D call TRBD1 (6 bases). This CDR3 has 14 residues. Trimming stripped 3 bases from V and 3 bases from J, with 11 bases between. Germline V gene lookup returns CDR1 GTSNPN and CDR2 SVGIG (reference sequence). CDR3 sequence reads: CAWSTGRANEKLFF. The CDR3, as DNA: TGTGCCTGGAGCACAGGGAGGGCTAATGAAAAACTGTTTTTT.

This clonotype was counted ten times or more. The rearrangement uses TRBV7-2 and TRBJ2-3; tentatively, D is TRBD1 or TRBD2 (6 bases each). The CDR3 extends over 18 amino acids. CDR1 and CDR2 (germline): SGHTA, FQGNSA. With 1 base removed from V and 2 bases from J, the gap between germline ends came to 19 bases. CDR3 protein: CASSLEEGVAEPTDTQYF. CDR3 DNA: TGTGCCAGCAGCTTAGAGGAGGGGGTAGCGGAGCCCACAGATACGCAGTATTTT.

This clonotype was detected only a few times. This chain uses TRBV2 with TRBJ1-4; 8 bases match TRBD1. The trim removed 7 bases at V and 0 bases at J, leaving 7 bases unmatched. Germline-derived CDR1 and CDR2 are SNHLY and FYNNEI. The length of the CDR3 is 16 residues. The CDR3 loop is CASTRGPGSTNEKLFF. As DNA, the CDR3 is TGTGCCAGCACCAGGGGGCCGGGTTCAACTAATGAAAAACTGTTTTTT.

The chain joins TRBV5-1 to TRBJ2-5; weak D call: TRBD1 (8 bases). The CDR3 extends over 15 amino acids. CDR1 SGHRS and CDR2 YFSETQ come from the germline V gene. V was pared by 1 base and J by 5 bases, with 15 bases between. The CDR3 protein is CASSLSGTGQETQYF. CDR3 nucleotides: TGCGCCAGCAGCTTGAGCGGGACAGGTCAGGAGACCCAGTACTTC. Full variable domain (remainder filled in from reference TRBV5-1 and TRBJ2-5): KAGVTQTPRYLIKTRGQQVTLSCSPISGHRSVSWYQQTPGQGLQFLFEYFSETQRNKGNFPGRFSGRQFSNSRSEMNVSTLELGDSALYLCASSLSGTGQETQYFGPGTRLLVL.

This clonotype was seen ten or more times. The chain uses TRBV11-2 and TRBJ2-7; D call uncertain. V lost 2 bases to trimming and J lost 7 bases, with 18 bases between them. Germline-derived CDR1 and CDR2 are SGHAT and FQNNGV. CDR3 length: 15 residues. CDR3 DNA sequence: TGTGCCAGCAGCTTAAGTGGTTCCCTATTCCCAGAGCAGTACTTC. Translating gives CASSLSGSLFPEQYF.

This clonotype was counted many times. This sequence joins TRBV4-3 and TRBJ2-3; no firm D call. Germline CDR1 and CDR2: LGHNA and YSLEER. This CDR3 region has 15 residues. Trimming removed 4 bases at V and 1 base at J, with 12 bases between. CDR3 in amino acids: CASSPSTRGTDTQYF. CDR3 coding DNA: TGCGCCAGCAGCCCCTCGACCCGGGGCACAGATACGCAGTATTTT.

This chain links TRBV5-6 with TRBJ2-4; D gene uncertain. Trimming took 1 base from V and 7 from J, leaving 6 bases between them. The CDR3 loop spans 12 amino acids. Germline V gene lookup returns CDR1 SGHDT and CDR2 YYEEEE. This CDR3 reads CASSLINNIQYF. The CDR3 region has the DNA TGTGCCAGCAGCTTGATAAACAACATTCAGTACTTC.

This clonotype was counted many times. For the CDR3, the DNA is TGTGCCAGCAGCGTACCTAGCGGGGGGCGACACAATGAGCAGTTCTTC. The encoded protein is CASSVPSGGRHNEQFF. The chain recombines TRBV7-9 with TRBJ2-1, with 11 bases lining up with TRBD2. From germline, CDR1 is SEHNR and CDR2 FQNEAQ (reference sequence). V dropped 5 bases and J dropped 5; count of bases not matched to a gene: 8. CDR3 length: 16 amino acids.